This note documents a single TCR beta chain sequence. What this receptor recognizes is not known. Germline is not matched at one junction end, which may reflect a read error. The data derive from a study of molecular identifiers for immune sequencing clone quantification (dated by TCRdb to 2017 to 2018). With respect to the entire study: For a replicate experiment, RNA from around 20,000 or 100,000 naive CD8 T cells was divided into five aliquots, of which four were sequenced. This methods study used CD8 T cells to benchmark TCR RNA copy counting and molecular-identifier clustering-based TCR repertoire sequencing (MIDCIRS).

The method behind the library was PCR. Sequenced on a NextSeq 500. Bulk TCR libraries were made following a previously described method, with the TCR primers given in Table S5. Total RNA was purified with the Qiagen AllPrep DNA/RNA kit. Before analysis, reads from multiple sequencing runs of the same library were pooled. Under the source paper's analysis protocol: Reads were retained only if the reads had an exact TCR constant sequence, and the retained reads were trimmed to 150 nt and grouped according to their 12-nt molecular barcodes. Reads within each barcode group were sub-clustered using a 15% Levenshtein threshold, and quality-weighted consensus sequences were constructed for each RNA molecule. Non-functional sequences were excluded, and lower-count sequences lying one edit away from another sequence were also excluded. Based on fitting two negative binomial distributions, any barcode sub-cluster with under 20% of the maximum read count was discarded. TCRdb reworked the public reads: Q25 trimming with fastp, MiXCR clone assembly, productive beta chains retained. Every distinct CDR3 protein forms one entry, paired with its most common genes and DNA. It is TCRdb's table, rather than the study itself, that gives the V and J calls and clone size. The sample table lists about 500,000 distinct CDR3 sequences, about 25% of them with a count of one. The ten largest clones add up to about 0.75% of the sample.

Study-wide findings and limitations: In CMV-specific effector cells, clones with more than 20 RNA copies contained over 99% of molecules, whereas in naive cells such clones contained under 1% of molecules. Naive libraries contained spiked-in Jurkat TCR RNA (roughly 10 copies' worth), which is not part of the donor repertoire. About three recovered TCR RNA copies per cell were obtained by modeling, versus about 10 by digital PCR, implying a capture efficiency of roughly 32%. Even against a background of roughly 1 million naive CD8 T cells, spiked-in Jurkat TCR RNA amounting to a single cell's worth was reported to be detectable. The sizes of highly expanded clones could end up underestimated when identical TCR molecules share a barcode. Without barcode sub-clustering, chimeric consensus sequences inflated TCR diversity; chimeras reached as high as 47%.

Libraries of naive CD8 T cells were generated from about 21,000 to 970,000 sorted cells, with 10%, 30% or 50% of the purified RNA used. On a BD FACSAria II, naive CD8 T cells were FACS-sorted as CD8+CD4-CCR7+CD45RA+ and collected into RLT Plus buffer. Nine to eleven TCR copies' worth of Jurkat RNA were spiked into about 20,000-1,100,000 naive CD8 T cell samples to test detection sensitivity. Enrichment of CD8 T cells was done with RosetteSep CD8+ T Cell Enrichment Cocktail plus Ficoll-Paque, and ACK red cell lysis came afterward. The specimen was naive CD8+ T cells from blood, with Jurkat cell RNA spiked in. What this sample's cell subset or site label stands for: FACS-sorted CD8+CD4-CCR7+CD45RA+ naive T cells. The TCR sequence derives from a human donor in good health. Some libraries in this study had Jurkat cell RNA spiked in.

The DNA sequence is TGTGCCAGCAGCTTAGTTGGCGGGGAGCTGCTTTTT. Translated, it gives CASSLVGGELLF. The rearranged chain carries TRBV7-6 and TRBJ2-2; TRBD2 is possibly the D segment (6 matching bases). For CDR1 and CDR2, the germline V gene lists SGHVS and FNYEAQ. The CDR3 has 12 amino acids, counting the end cysteine and phenylalanine. Kept here is only the CDR3 DNA, which spans 36 bases and is read in frame from base 1.